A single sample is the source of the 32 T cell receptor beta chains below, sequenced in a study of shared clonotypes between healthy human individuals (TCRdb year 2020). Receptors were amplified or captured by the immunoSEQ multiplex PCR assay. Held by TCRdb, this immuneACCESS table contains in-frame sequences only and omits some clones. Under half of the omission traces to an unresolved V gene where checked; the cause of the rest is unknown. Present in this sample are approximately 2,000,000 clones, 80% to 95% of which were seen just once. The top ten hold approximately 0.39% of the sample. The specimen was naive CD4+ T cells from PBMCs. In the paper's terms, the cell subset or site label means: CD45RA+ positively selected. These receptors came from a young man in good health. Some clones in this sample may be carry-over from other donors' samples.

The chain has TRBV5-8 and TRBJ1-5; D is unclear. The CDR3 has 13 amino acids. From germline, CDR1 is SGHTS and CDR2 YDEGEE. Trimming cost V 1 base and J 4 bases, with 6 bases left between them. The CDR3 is CASSLLRNQPQHF. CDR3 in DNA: TGTGCCAGCAGCTTGCTCAGGAATCAGCCCCAGCATTTT.

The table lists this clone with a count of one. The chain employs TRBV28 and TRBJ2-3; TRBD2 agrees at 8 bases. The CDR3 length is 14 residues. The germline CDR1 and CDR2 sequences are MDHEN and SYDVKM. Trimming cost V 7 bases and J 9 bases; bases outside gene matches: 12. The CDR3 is CASTTGVAGKTQYF. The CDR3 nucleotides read TGTGCCAGCACCACGGGGGTAGCGGGGAAAACGCAGTATTTT.

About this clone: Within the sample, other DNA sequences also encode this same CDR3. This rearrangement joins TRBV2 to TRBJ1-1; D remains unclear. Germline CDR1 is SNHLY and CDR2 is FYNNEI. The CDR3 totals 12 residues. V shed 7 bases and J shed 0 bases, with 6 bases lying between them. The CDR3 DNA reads TGTGCCAGCACCCTATTGAACACTGAAGCTTTCTTT. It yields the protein CASTLLNTEAFF. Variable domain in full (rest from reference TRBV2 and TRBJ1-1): EPEVTQTPSHQVTQMGQEVILRCVPISNHLYFYWYRQILGQKVEFLVSFYNNEISEKSEIFDDQFSVERPDGSNFTLKIRSTKLEDSAMYFCASTLLNTEAFFGQGTRLTVV.

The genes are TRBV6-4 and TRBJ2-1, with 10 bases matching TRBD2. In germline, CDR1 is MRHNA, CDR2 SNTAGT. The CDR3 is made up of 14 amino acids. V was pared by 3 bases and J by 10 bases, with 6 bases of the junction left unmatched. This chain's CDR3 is CASSERTSGGEQFF. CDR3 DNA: TGTGCCAGCAGTGAACGGACTAGCGGAGGGGAGCAGTTCTTC.

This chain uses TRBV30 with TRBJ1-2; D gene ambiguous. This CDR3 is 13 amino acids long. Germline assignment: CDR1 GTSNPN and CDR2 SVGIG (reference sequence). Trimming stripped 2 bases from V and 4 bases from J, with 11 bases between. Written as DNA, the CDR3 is TGTGCCTGGAGTCCCCGACACGTCTATGGCTACACCTTC. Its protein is CAWSPRHVYGYTF.

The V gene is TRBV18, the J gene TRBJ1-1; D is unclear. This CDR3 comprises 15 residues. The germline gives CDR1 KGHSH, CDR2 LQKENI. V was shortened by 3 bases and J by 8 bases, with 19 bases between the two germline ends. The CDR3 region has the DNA TGTGCCAGCTCACCCTCGGTGGCCATACTTTTCGAAGCTTTCTTT. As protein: CASSPSVAILFEAFF.

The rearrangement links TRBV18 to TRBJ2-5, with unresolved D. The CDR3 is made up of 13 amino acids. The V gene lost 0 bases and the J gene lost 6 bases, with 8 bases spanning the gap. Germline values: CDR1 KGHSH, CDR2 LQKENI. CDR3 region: CASSPPAAKTQYF. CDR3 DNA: TGTGCCAGCTCACCACCGGCAGCGAAGACCCAGTACTTC.

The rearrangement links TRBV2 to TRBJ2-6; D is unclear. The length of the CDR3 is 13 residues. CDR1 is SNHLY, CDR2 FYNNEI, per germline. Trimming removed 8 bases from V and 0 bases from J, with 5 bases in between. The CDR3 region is CASVRSGANVLTF. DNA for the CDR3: TGTGCCAGCGTACGCTCTGGGGCCAACGTCCTGACTTTC.

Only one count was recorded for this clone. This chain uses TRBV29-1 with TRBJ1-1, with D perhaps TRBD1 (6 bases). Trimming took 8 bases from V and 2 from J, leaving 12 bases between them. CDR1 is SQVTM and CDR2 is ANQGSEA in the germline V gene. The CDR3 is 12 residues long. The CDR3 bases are TGCAGCTCAGGACAGATCAACACTGAAGCTTTCTTT. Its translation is CSSGQINTEAFF.

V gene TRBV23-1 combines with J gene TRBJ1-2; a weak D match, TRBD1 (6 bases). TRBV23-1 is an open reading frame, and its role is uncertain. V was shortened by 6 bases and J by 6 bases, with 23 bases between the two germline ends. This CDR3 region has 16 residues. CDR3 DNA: TGCGCCAGCAGCCGTTTCAAGGACAGTCAATCCCATGGCTACACCTTC. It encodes CASSRFKDSQSHGYTF.

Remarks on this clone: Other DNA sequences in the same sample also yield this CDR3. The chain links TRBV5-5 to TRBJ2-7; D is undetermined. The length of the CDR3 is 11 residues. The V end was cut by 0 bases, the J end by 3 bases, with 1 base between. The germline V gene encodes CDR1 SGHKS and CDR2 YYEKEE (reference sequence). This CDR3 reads CASSLGYEQYF. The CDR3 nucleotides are TGTGCCAGCAGCTTGGGCTACGAGCAGTACTTC.

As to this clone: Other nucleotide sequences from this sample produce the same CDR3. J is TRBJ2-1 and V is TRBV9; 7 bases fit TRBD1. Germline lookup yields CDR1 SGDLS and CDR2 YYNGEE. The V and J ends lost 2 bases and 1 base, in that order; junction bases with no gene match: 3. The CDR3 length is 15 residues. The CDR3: CASSVGGQSYNEQFF. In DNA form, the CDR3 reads TGTGCCAGCAGCGTTGGGGGACAGTCCTACAATGAGCAGTTCTTC.

DNA of the CDR3: TGTGCCAGCAGCCCCATCGGGGGGACTTTCTACGAGCAGTACTTC. Translating it yields CASSPIGGTFYEQYF. J is TRBJ2-7 and V is TRBV5-6; 7 bases are shared with TRBD2. Germline values: CDR1 SGHDT, CDR2 YYEEEE. Trimming cost V 4 bases and J 3 bases; bases outside gene matches: 10. The length of the CDR3 is 15 residues.

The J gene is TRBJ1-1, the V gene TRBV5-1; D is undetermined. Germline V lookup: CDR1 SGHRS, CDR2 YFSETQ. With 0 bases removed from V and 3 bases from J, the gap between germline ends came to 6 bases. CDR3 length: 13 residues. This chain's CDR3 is CASSLEAHTEAFF. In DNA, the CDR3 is TGCGCCAGCAGCTTGGAGGCCCACACTGAAGCTTTCTTT.

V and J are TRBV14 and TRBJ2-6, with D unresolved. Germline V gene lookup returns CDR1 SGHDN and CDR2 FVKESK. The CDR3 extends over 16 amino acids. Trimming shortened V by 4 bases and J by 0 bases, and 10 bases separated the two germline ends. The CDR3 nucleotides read TGTGCCAGCAGCCGCAAGACGCACTCTGGGGCCAACGTCCTGACTTTC. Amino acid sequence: CASSRKTHSGANVLTF.

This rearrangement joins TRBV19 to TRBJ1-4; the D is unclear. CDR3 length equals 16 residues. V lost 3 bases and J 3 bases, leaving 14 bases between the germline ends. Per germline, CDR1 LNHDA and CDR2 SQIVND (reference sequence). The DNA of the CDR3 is TGTGCCAGTAGTATCCGAGAAGAGGGTTCTAATGAAAAACTGTTTTTT. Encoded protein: CASSIREEGSNEKLFF.

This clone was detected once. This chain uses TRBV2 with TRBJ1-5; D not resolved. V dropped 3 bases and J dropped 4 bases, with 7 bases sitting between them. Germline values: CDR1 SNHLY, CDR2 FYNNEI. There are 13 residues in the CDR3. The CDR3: CASSEYWNQPQHF. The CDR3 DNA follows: TGTGCCAGCAGTGAGTACTGGAATCAGCCCCAGCATTTT.

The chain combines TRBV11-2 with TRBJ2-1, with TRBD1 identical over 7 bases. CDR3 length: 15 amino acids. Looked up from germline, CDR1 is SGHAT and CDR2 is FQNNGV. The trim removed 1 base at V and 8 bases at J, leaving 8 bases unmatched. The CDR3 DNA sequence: TGTGCCAGCAGCTTAGCCGGGACAGCGAGGGATGAGCAGTTCTTC. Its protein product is CASSLAGTARDEQFF. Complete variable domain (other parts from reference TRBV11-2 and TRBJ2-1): EAGVAQSPRYKIIEKRQSVAFWCNPISGHATLYWYQQILGQGPKLLIQFQNNGVVDDSQLPKDRFSAERLKGVDSTLKIQPAKLEDSAVYLCASSLAGTARDEQFFGPGTRLTVL.

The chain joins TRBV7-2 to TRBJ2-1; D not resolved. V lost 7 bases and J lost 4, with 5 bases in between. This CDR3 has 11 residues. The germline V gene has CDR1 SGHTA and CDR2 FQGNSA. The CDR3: CASTRYNEQFF. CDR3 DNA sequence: TGTGCCAGCACGAGGTACAATGAGCAGTTCTTC.

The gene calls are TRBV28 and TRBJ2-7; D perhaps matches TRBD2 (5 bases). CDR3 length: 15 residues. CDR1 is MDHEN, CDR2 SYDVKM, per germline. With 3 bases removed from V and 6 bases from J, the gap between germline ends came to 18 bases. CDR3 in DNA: TGTGCCAGCAGTTTGCGGTCCGGGAATCGGGGCGAGCAGTACTTC. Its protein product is CASSLRSGNRGEQYF.

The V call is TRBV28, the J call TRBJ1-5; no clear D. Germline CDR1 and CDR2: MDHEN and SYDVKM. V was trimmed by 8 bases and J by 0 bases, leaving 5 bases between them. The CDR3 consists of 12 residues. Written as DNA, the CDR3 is TGTGCCAGCCGACTTAGCAATCAGCCCCAGCATTTT. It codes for CASRLSNQPQHF. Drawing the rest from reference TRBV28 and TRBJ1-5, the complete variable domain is DVKVTQSSRYLVKRTGEKVFLECVQDMDHENMFWYRQDPGLGLRLIYFSYDVKMKEKGDIPEGYSVSREKKERFSLILESASTNQTSMYLCASRLSNQPQHFGDGTRLSIL.

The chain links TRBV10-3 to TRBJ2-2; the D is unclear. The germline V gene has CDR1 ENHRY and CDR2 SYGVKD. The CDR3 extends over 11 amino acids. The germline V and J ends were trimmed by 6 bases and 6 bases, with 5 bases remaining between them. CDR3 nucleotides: TGTGCCATCAGCTCGGCCGGGGAGCTGTTTTTT. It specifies CAISSAGELFF.

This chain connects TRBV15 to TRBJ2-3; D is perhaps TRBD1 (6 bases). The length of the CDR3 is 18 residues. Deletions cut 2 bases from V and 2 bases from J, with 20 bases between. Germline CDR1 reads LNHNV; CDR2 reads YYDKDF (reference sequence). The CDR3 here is CATSRRINRVLPTDTQYF. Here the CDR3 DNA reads TGTGCCACCAGCAGAAGGATAAACAGGGTTCTCCCCACAGATACGCAGTATTTT.

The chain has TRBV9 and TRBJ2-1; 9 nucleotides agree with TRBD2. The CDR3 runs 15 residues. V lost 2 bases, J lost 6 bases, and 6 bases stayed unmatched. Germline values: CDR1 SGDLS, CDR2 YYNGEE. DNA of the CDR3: TGTGCCAGCAGCGTTGATGGCGGGAGGGTCAATGAGCAGTTCTTC. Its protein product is CASSVDGGRVNEQFF.

As DNA, the CDR3 is TGTGCCAGCACCCCGGTCGGGGATCGTGGCTACACCTTC. This sequence encodes CASTPVGDRGYTF. The V call is TRBV28, the J call TRBJ1-2; D is ambiguous. The V end lost 7 bases, the J end lost 7 bases, and 16 bases lay between the germline ends. The CDR3 has 13 amino acids. Germline V gene lookup returns CDR1 MDHEN and CDR2 SYDVKM.

CDR3 in DNA: TGTGCCAGCAGTTACTCTGGGGCTGACACAGATACGCAGTATTTT. It encodes CASSYSGADTDTQYF. This chain joins TRBV6-6 and TRBJ2-3, with a possible D match to TRBD1 (5 bases). Germline V gives CDR1 MNHNY, CDR2 SVGAGI (reference sequence). The length of the CDR3 is 15 residues. V shed 0 bases and J shed 2 bases, with 9 bases lying between them.

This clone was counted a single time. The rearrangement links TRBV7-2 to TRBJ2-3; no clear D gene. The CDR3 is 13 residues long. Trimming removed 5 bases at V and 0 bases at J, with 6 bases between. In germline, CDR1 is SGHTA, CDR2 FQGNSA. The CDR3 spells CASSTDSTDTQYF. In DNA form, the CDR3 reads TGTGCCAGCAGCACTGACAGCACAGATACGCAGTATTTT.

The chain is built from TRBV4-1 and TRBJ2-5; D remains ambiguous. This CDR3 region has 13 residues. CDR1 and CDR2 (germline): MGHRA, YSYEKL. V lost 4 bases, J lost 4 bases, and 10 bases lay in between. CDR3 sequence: CASSLSLGETQYF. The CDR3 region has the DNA TGCGCCAGCAGCCTATCCTTGGGAGAGACCCAGTACTTC.

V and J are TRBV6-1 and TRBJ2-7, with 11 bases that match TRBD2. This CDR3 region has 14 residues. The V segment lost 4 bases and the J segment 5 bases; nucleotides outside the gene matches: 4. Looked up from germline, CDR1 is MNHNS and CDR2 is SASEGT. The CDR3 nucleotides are TGTGCCAGCAGTGTAGCGGGAGGGATCGACGAGCAGTACTTC. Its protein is CASSVAGGIDEQYF.

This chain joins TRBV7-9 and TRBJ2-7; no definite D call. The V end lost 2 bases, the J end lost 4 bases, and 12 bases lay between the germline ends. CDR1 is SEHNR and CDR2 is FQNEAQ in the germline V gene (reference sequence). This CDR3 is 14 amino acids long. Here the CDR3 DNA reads TGTGCCAGCAGCTTAAATGGGGTAGGGTACGAGCAGTACTTC. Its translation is CASSLNGVGYEQYF.

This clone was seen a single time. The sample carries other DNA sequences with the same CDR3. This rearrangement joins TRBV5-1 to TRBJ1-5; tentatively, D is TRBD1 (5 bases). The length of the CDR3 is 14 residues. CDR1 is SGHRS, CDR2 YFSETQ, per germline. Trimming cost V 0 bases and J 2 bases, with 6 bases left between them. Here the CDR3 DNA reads TGCGCCAGCAGCTTGGTGGGGGGCAATCAGCCCCAGCATTTT. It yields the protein CASSLVGGNQPQHF. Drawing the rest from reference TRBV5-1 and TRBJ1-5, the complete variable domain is KAGVTQTPRYLIKTRGQQVTLSCSPISGHRSVSWYQQTPGQGLQFLFEYFSETQRNKGNFPGRFSGRQFSNSRSEMNVSTLELGDSALYLCASSLVGGNQPQHFGDGTRLSIL.

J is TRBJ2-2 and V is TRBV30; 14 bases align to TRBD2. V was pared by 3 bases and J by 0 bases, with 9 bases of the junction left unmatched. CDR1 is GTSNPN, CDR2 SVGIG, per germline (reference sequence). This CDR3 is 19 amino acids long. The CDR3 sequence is CAWSTGTSGRAANTGELFF. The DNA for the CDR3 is TGTGCCTGGAGCACCGGGACTAGCGGGAGAGCAGCGAACACCGGGGAGCTGTTTTTT.